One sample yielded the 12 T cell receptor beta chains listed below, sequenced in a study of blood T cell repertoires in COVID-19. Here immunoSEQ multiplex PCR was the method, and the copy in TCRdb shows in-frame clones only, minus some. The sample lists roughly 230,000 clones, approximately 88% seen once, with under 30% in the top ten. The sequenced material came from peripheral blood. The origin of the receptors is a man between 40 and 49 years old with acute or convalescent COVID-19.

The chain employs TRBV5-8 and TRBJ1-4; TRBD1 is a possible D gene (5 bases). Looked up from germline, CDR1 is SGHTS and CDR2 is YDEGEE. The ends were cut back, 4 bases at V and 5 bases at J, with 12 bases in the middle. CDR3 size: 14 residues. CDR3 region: CASSRRQQNEKLFF. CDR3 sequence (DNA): TGTGCCAGCAGCCGGAGACAGCAAAATGAAAAACTGTTTTTT.

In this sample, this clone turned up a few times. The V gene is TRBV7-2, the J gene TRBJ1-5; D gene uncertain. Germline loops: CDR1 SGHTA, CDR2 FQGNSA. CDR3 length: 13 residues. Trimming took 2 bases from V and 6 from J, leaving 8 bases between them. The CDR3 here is CASSLNEVQPQHF. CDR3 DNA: TGTGCCAGCAGCTTAAACGAGGTTCAGCCCCAGCATTTT.

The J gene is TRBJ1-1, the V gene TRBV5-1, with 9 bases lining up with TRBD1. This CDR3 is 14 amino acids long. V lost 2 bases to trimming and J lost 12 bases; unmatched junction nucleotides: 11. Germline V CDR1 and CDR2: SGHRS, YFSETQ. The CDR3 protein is CASSLGTGINQTFF. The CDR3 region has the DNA TGCGCCAGCAGCTTAGGGACAGGGATAAATCAAACTTTCTTT.

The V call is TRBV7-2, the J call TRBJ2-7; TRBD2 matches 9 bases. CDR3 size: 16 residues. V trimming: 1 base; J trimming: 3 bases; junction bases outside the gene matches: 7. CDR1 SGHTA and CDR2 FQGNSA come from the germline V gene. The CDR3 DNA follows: TGTGCCAGCAGCTTAGATAGGGCTAGCGGGAACTACGAGCAGTACTTC. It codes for CASSLDRASGNYEQYF.

As DNA, the CDR3 is TGTGCCAGCAGTTACTCGGGAGGCTATGGCTACACCTTC. Translation gives CASSYSGGYGYTF. The chain has TRBV27 and TRBJ1-2; D is unclear. Per germline, CDR1 MNHEY and CDR2 SMNVEV (reference sequence). The germline V and J ends were trimmed by 4 bases and 4 bases, with 10 bases remaining between them. The CDR3 totals 13 residues.

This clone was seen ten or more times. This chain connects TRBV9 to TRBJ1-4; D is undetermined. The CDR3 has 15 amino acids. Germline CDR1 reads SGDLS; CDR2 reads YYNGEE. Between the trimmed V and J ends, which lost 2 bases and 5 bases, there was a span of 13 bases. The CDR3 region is CASSVSGVRNEKLFF. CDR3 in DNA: TGTGCCAGCAGCGTGTCGGGAGTGCGGAATGAAAAACTGTTTTTT.

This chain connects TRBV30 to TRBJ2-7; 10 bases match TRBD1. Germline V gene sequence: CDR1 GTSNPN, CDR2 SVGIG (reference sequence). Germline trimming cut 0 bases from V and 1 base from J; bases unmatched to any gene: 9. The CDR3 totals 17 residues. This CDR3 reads CAWSVPRTGGRSYEQYF. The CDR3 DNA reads TGTGCCTGGAGTGTACCGCGGACAGGGGGGAGATCCTACGAGCAGTACTTC.

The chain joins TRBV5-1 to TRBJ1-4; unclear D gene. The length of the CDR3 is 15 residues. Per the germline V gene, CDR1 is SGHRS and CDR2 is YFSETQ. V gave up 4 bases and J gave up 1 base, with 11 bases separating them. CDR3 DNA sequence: TGCGCCAGCAGCACTGCCGGGGTAACTAATGAAAAACTGTTTTTT. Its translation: CASSTAGVTNEKLFF.

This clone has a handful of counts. In DNA form, the CDR3 reads TGTGCCACCAGCAACCCCCGCGGGTCAAGGCGCTATGGCTACACCTTC. Translated, it gives CATSNPRGSRRYGYTF. J is TRBJ1-2 and V is TRBV15; D is ambiguous. Germline V lookup: CDR1 LNHNV, CDR2 YYDKDF (reference sequence). This CDR3 has 16 residues. V lost 4 bases to trimming and J lost 4 bases, with 19 bases between them.

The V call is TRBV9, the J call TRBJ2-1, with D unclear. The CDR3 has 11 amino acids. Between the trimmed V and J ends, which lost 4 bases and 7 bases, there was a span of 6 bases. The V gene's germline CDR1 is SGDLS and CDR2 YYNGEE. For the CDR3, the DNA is TGTGCCAGCAGCCTTTCGAATGAGCAGTTCTTC. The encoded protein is CASSLSNEQFF. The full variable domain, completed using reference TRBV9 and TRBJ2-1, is DSGVTQTPKHLITATGQRVTLRCSPRSGDLSVYWYQQSLDQGLQFLIQYYNGEERAKGNILERFSAQQFPDLHSELNLSSLELGDSALYFCASSLSNEQFFGPGTRLTVL.

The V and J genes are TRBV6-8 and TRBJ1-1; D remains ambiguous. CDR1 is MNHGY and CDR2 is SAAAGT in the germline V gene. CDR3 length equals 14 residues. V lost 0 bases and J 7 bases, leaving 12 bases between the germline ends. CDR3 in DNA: TGTGCCAGCAGTTACTCACTCCATGGTATTGAAGCTTTCTTT. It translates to CASSYSLHGIEAFF.

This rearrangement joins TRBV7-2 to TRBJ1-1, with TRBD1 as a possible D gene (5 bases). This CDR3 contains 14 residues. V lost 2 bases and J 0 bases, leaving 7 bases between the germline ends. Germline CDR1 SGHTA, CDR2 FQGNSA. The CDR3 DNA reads TGTGCCAGCAGCTTACAGGGCTTGAACACTGAAGCTTTCTTT. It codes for CASSLQGLNTEAFF.